Listed below are T cell receptor beta chains from one sample, sequenced in a study of blood T cell repertoires in COVID-19. Only in-frame clones appear in the TCRdb table, and some are missing; sequencing was by immunoSEQ multiplex PCR. The sample gives about 160,000 clones, around 82% of which show up once; about 15% is in the top ten. Sequenced input: peripheral blood. These receptors came from a human donor with acute or convalescent COVID-19. The donor label of this sample is uncertain. Each CDR3 is given with its conserved first and last residue. The order of the fields is V gene, CDR3 protein.

v_call: TRBV4-3; cdr3_aa: CASSQAGLSAFF
v_call: TRBV29-1; cdr3_aa: CSVDSGNQETQYF
v_call: TRBV29-1; cdr3_aa: CSATGLGRTGELFF
v_call: TRBV5-6; cdr3_aa: CASSLLGARDQPQHF
v_call: TRBV19; cdr3_aa: CASSPGTGDYTF
v_call: TRBV7-2; cdr3_aa: CASSFEGNYGYTF
v_call: TRBV6-5; cdr3_aa: CASSFLLNTEAFF
v_call: TRBV7-9; cdr3_aa: CASSSDTEAFF
v_call: TRBV19; cdr3_aa: CASSMPPRGNQVGYGYTF
v_call: TRBV9; cdr3_aa: CASAYRGGSYNEQFF
v_call: TRBV5-6; cdr3_aa: CASSWDRGSDEQFF
v_call: TRBV7-6; cdr3_aa: CASSLSGTGRTDTQYF
v_call: TRBV6-1; cdr3_aa: CASSEFPPGLGYEQYF
v_call: TRBV6-2/TRBV6-3; cdr3_aa: CASSYGQGPQYF
v_call: TRBV15; cdr3_aa: CATSSHSPSGNTIYF
v_call: TRBV4-1; cdr3_aa: CASSVGQGTDTEAFF
v_call: TRBV4-2; cdr3_aa: CASSQVGGRVDQPQHF
v_call: TRBV6-5; cdr3_aa: CASSPGQARGSPLHF
v_call: TRBV2; cdr3_aa: CASRGDRYQPQHF
v_call: TRBV30; cdr3_aa: CAWSVSGILAKNIQYF
v_call: TRBV12-3/TRBV12-4; cdr3_aa: CASSLTGYGYTF
v_call: TRBV18; cdr3_aa: CASSPQGAYEQYF
v_call: TRBV6-5; cdr3_aa: CASKGESSREQYF